Shown below are 21 T cell receptor beta chains from a single sample sequenced in a study of control samples from healthy donors and cancer patients. The assay was immunoSEQ multiplex PCR, and TCRdb's table has in-frame clones only and misses some. The sample holds 130,000 to 150,000 clones; roughly 90% are singletons and the top ten take roughly 10%. Sequencing was performed on blood. These TCRs come from a man between 25 and 39 years old in good health.

V is TRBV6-5 and J is TRBJ1-4; D perhaps matches TRBD1 (5 bases). The CDR3 has 14 residues. Trimming removed 7 bases from V and 5 bases from J, with 14 bases in between. Germline assignment: CDR1 MNHEY and CDR2 SVGAGI. The CDR3 sequence: CASKKGANNEKLFF. CDR3 DNA sequence: TGTGCCAGCAAGAAAGGGGCAAACAATGAAAAACTGTTTTTT.

The sample holds one count of this clone. The chain employs TRBV24-1 and TRBJ1-5, with D maybe TRBD1 (6 bases). The CDR3 length is 17 residues. Germline CDR1 reads KGHDR; CDR2 reads SFDVKD. Trimming took 3 bases from V and 0 from J, leaving 14 bases between them. This CDR3 is CATSDRPRGSSNQPQHF. CDR3 coding DNA: TGTGCCACCAGTGATCGACCCAGGGGATCTAGCAATCAGCCCCAGCATTTT.

The V gene is TRBV5-1, the J gene TRBJ2-1, with 7 bases lining up with TRBD2. Germline lookup yields CDR1 SGHRS and CDR2 YFSETQ. Losses at the gene ends were 2 bases for V and 10 bases for J; bases not matched to a gene: 21. The CDR3 consists of 18 residues. The CDR3 nucleotides are TGCGCCAGCAGCTTTTTCCGGCCAGCGGGACTCACCCGCGACGAGCAGTTCTTC. Translation: CASSFFRPAGLTRDEQFF.

This chain connects TRBV6-6 to TRBJ1-5; 7 nucleotides align to TRBD1. The CDR3 covers 15 residues. Germline-derived CDR1 and CDR2 are MNHNY and SVGAGI (reference sequence). Germline trimming cut 6 bases from V and 1 base from J; bases unmatched to any gene: 6. The CDR3 reads CASRAGTVSNQPQHF. For the CDR3, the DNA is TGTGCCAGCAGAGCCGGGACAGTAAGCAATCAGCCCCAGCATTTT.

In DNA form, the CDR3 reads TGTGCCAGCAGTTCATTTATCATCAAAATAGGAGGAGGTTACTCCTACGAGCAGTACTTC. It codes for CASSSFIIKIGGGYSYEQYF. The V and J genes are TRBV28 and TRBJ2-7, with a possible D match to TRBD2 (5 bases). This CDR3 contains 20 residues. V lost 4 bases, J lost 0 bases, and 28 bases lay in between. Germline CDR1 and CDR2: MDHEN and SYDVKM.

The chain couples TRBV7-9 to TRBJ2-1; 13 nucleotides agree with TRBD2. V trimming: 5 bases; J trimming: 8 bases; junction bases outside the gene matches: 9. The germline V gene encodes CDR1 SEHNR and CDR2 FQNEAQ (reference sequence). This CDR3 is 16 amino acids long. The CDR3 DNA reads TGTGCCAGCAGCGGCGAGACTAGCGGGAGGCTCTATGAGCAGTTCTTC. Protein product: CASSGETSGRLYEQFF.

J is TRBJ2-7 and V is TRBV27; no clear D. Trimming left V 5 bases short and J 6 bases short, with 17 bases between. The CDR3 has 14 residues. CDR1 is MNHEY and CDR2 is SMNVEV in the germline V gene (reference sequence). DNA of the CDR3: TGTGCCAGCAGTACCCGGCTAAGCTCCGGCGAGCAGTACTTC. It encodes CASSTRLSSGEQYF.

CDR3: CASSPGAASYEQYF. The CDR3, as DNA: TGTGCCAGCAGTCCGGGCGCGGCATCCTACGAGCAGTACTTC. The rearrangement links TRBV27 to TRBJ2-7; no clear D gene. Looked up from germline, CDR1 is MNHEY and CDR2 is SMNVEV (reference sequence). Trimming removed 5 bases from V and 1 base from J, with 12 bases in between. The CDR3 length is 14 residues.

This clone was seen once. The chain has TRBV3-1 (or the pseudogene TRBV3-2) and TRBJ2-2; 9 nucleotides line up with TRBD2. Germline V CDR1 and CDR2: LGHDT, YNNKEL (reference sequence). V trimming: 4 bases; J trimming: 7 bases; junction bases outside the gene matches: 10. There are 16 residues in the CDR3. Written as DNA, the CDR3 is TGTGCCAGCAGCCTCGGGGCTAGCGGGATGATCGGGGAGCTGTTTTTT. Encoded protein: CASSLGASGMIGELFF.

The rearrangement uses TRBV4-2 and TRBJ1-2, with TRBD1 matching over 7 bases. Trimming at V came to 4 bases and at J to 1 base, leaving 9 bases not matched to a gene. The CDR3 consists of 16 residues. CDR1 and CDR2 (germline): LGHNA, YNFKEQ. CDR3 in amino acids: CASSPDRVSFNYGYTF. The CDR3 DNA follows: TGTGCCAGCAGCCCAGACAGGGTCTCTTTTAACTATGGCTACACCTTC.

This clone was seen once. The genes are TRBV6-6 and TRBJ1-2; D call uncertain. The CDR3 contains 14 residues. V was clipped by 2 bases and J by 3 bases, with 10 bases between them. CDR1 MNHNY and CDR2 SVGAGI come from the germline V gene (reference sequence). DNA for the CDR3: TGTGCCAGCAGTTACGAGGAGACTCACTATGGCTACACCTTC. Amino acids: CASSYEETHYGYTF.

The V call is TRBV28, the J call TRBJ2-5, with D perhaps TRBD1 or TRBD2 (5 bases each). The CDR3 length is 14 residues. The V end was cut by 2 bases, the J end by 5 bases, with 12 bases between. CDR1 and CDR2 from the germline V gene are MDHEN and SYDVKM. The CDR3 DNA reads TGTGCCAGCAGTTTAGTGGGGGTCTTGGAGACCCAGTACTTC. Its protein product is CASSLVGVLETQYF.

V usage is TRBV5-1 and J usage is TRBJ2-2; D is uncertain. V gave up 0 bases and J gave up 2 bases, with 11 bases separating them. CDR1 is SGHRS and CDR2 is YFSETQ in the germline V gene. The CDR3 is 16 amino acids. This CDR3 reads CASSLEGRQNTGELFF. CDR3 DNA: TGCGCCAGCAGCTTGGAGGGCAGACAAAACACCGGGGAGCTGTTTTTT.

The chain is built from TRBV28 and TRBJ1-2, with D perhaps TRBD1 (5 bases). CDR1 MDHEN and CDR2 SYDVKM come from the germline V gene. The CDR3 is 11 amino acids. The V end lost 10 bases, the J end lost 6 bases, and 12 bases lay between the germline ends. The CDR3 DNA follows: TGTGCCACCGAGGGGCTTAATGGCTACACCTTC. This encodes CATEGLNGYTF.

This chain uses TRBV29-1 with TRBJ2-1; D possibly corresponds to TRBD2 (5 bases). Trimming pared 2 bases from V and 7 bases from J, leaving 18 bases between. The germline gives CDR1 SQVTM, CDR2 ANQGSEA. CDR3 length equals 15 residues. DNA for the CDR3: TGCAGCGTTGAACCTCCCAGAGCCCAGCGGAATGAGCAGTTCTTC. Translating it yields CSVEPPRAQRNEQFF.

This chain joins TRBV19 and TRBJ2-5, with 7 bases that match TRBD2. Germline CDR1 reads LNHDA; CDR2 reads SQIVND (reference sequence). Trimming took 0 bases from V and 7 from J; bases not matched to a gene: 2. The CDR3 spans 13 residues. CDR3 amino acids: CASSIDQRGTQYF. Written as DNA, the CDR3 is TGTGCCAGTAGTATAGACCAGCGGGGGACCCAGTACTTC.

V is TRBV29-1 and J is TRBJ2-1; D is perhaps TRBD2 (6 bases). Germline CDR1 and CDR2: SQVTM and ANQGSEA. The CDR3 has 16 amino acids. V lost 4 bases, J lost 2 bases, and 18 bases lay in between. CDR3 DNA sequence: TGCAGCGTTGTGGGGGGTGTGGGGTACGCCTACAATGAGCAGTTCTTC. The encoded protein is CSVVGGVGYAYNEQFF.

This clone was counted once. This sequence joins TRBV29-1 and TRBJ1-2; possible D gene TRBD1, 5 bases. Trimming took off 4 bases at V and 1 base at J, with 16 bases between the two ends. Germline loops: CDR1 SQVTM, CDR2 ANQGSEA. The CDR3 length is 15 residues. The CDR3 bases are TGCAGCGTTGCCCGAGTGGGGCAGAGTAACTATGGCTACACCTTC. Its protein product is CSVARVGQSNYGYTF. The whole variable domain, remainder taken from reference TRBV29-1 and TRBJ1-2, is SAVISQKPSRDICQRGTSLTIQCQVDSQVTMMFWYRQQPGQSLTLIATANQGSEATYESGFVIDKFPISRPNLTFSTLTVSNMSPEDSSIYLCSVARVGQSNYGYTFGSGTRLTVV.

The chain links TRBV6-2 or TRBV6-3 to TRBJ2-1; D tentatively reads TRBD1 or TRBD2 (5 bases each). Trimming left V 6 bases short and J 6 bases short, with 21 bases between. CDR3 length: 16 residues. The germline V gene encodes CDR1 MNHEY and CDR2 SVGEGT. The CDR3 region is CASSRFRVRGTNEQFF. In nucleotides, the CDR3 is TGTGCCAGCAGCCGCTTTAGGGTACGAGGGACCAATGAGCAGTTCTTC.

The chain has TRBV28 and TRBJ1-4; possibly TRBD1 for D (5 bases). The germline CDR1 and CDR2 sequences are MDHEN and SYDVKM. The CDR3 consists of 15 residues. Trimming left V 6 bases short and J 5 bases short, with 16 bases between. The CDR3 here is CASRPAGPWNEKLFF. DNA for the CDR3: TGTGCCAGCAGGCCAGCGGGACCCTGGAATGAAAAACTGTTTTTT.

For this clone: The limits of the CDR3 on the DNA are not certain, so only TCRdb's listed CDR3 is given. The chain is built from TRBV28 and TRBJ2-7; TRBD2, as called in the table, went unchecked against the DNA. Germline values: CDR1 MDHEN, CDR2 SYDVKM. The CDR3 comprises 14 residues, both ends counted. CDR3 loop: CASSFLERHYEQYF.